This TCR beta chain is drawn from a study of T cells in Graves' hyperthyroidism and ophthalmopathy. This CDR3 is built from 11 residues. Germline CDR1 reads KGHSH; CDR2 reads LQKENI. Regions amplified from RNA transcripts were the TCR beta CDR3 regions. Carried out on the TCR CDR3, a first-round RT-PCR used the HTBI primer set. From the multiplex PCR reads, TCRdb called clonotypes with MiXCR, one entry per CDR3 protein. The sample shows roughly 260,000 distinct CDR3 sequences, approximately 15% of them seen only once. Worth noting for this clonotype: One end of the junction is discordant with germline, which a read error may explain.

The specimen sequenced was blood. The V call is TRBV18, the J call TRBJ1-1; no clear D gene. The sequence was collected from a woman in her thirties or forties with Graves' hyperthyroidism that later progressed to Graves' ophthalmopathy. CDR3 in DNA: TGTGCCAGCTCACATTACACTGACGCTTTCTTT. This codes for CASSHYTDAFF. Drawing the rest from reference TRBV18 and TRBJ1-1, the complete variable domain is NAGVMQNPRHLVRRRGQEARLRCSPMKGHSHVYWYRQLPEEGLKFMVYLQKENIIDESGMPKERFSAEFPKEGPSILRIQQVVRGDSAAYFCASSHYTDAFFGQGTRLTVV.